Described below is a single T cell receptor beta chain sequence and its context. This entry belongs to a study of blood T cell repertoires in COVID-19. Recruited during active infection, patients (from Seattle) were subsequently followed longitudinally. Germline values: CDR1 LNHDA, CDR2 SQIVND (reference sequence). With 5 bases removed from V and 8 bases from J, the gap between germline ends came to 15 bases. CDR3 length: 14 amino acids. As handled by the study authors: Estimated nucleated cell counts came from reference gene primer amplification. Clones were read by immunoSEQ multiplex PCR, and TCRdb kept only the in-frame ones, dropping some. The DNA gave D and trimming, while V, J and clone size come from that table. The sample lists some 29,000 clones, 75% to 90% occurring once.

The specimen was peripheral blood. The sequence was collected from a woman older than 75 with COVID-19, enrolled during active disease. The chain carries TRBV19 and TRBJ2-2; possibly TRBD1 for D (5 bases). The CDR3 DNA is TGTGCCAGTAGTCTCGTTGGGCAGGGAGGGGAGCTGTTTTTT. Translated: CASSLVGQGGELFF.